Below, 6 T cell receptor beta chains from the same sample are listed, as sequenced in a study of CD4+ T cells in melanoma. Assay used: immunoSEQ multiplex PCR; TCRdb lists only in-frame clones, some missing. In the table there are fewer than 20,000 clones, roughly 80% of which are singletons. Sequenced material: cells from a culture (not recorded whether cultured in vitro). The receptor source for this set is a human donor with melanoma.

The chain recombines TRBV7-6 with TRBJ1-1; no clear D gene. This CDR3 region has 14 residues. The V and J ends lost 0 bases and 1 base respectively, with 6 bases between them. Germline assignment: CDR1 SGHVS and CDR2 FNYEAQ. CDR3 nucleotides: TGTGCCAGCAGCTTAGCTTGGAAGAACACTGAAGCTTTCTTT. Amino acids: CASSLAWKNTEAFF.

This clone is termed medium-sized. The V gene is TRBV7-9, the J gene TRBJ1-1; a weak D match, TRBD1 (6 bases). V gave up 5 bases and J gave up 11 bases, with 12 bases separating them. The V gene's germline CDR1 is SEHNR and CDR2 FQNEAQ (reference sequence). CDR3 length: 11 amino acids. This CDR3 reads CASSEQGQAFF. CDR3 DNA: TGTGCCAGCAGCGAGCAGGGGCAGGCTTTCTTT. Drawing the rest from reference TRBV7-9 and TRBJ1-1, the complete variable domain is DTGVSQNPRHKITKRGQNVTFRCDPISEHNRLYWYRQTLGQGPEFLTYFQNEAQLEKSRLLSDRFSAERPKGSFSTLEIQRTEQGDSAMYLCASSEQGQAFFGQGTRLTVV.

The J gene is TRBJ2-2, the V gene TRBV7-3; TRBD1 aligns across 8 bases. Germline V CDR1 and CDR2: SGHTA, FQGTGA. V lost 5 bases, J lost 5 bases, and 7 bases stayed unmatched. The CDR3 runs to 15 residues. CDR3 loop: CASSPPGGETGELFF. CDR3 DNA: TGTGCCAGCAGCCCGCCAGGGGGCGAGACCGGGGAGCTGTTTTTT.

V and J are TRBV10-3 and TRBJ2-7, with a possible D match to TRBD2 (6 bases). Germline CDR1 ENHRY, CDR2 SYGVKD. V lost 9 bases and J lost 0, with 27 bases in between. There are 18 residues in the CDR3. The CDR3 nucleotides are TGTGCCATTCCACGCGAGGTCTCCCCGGAGGGGACCTCCTACGAGCAGTACTTC. Translated, it gives CAIPREVSPEGTSYEQYF.

The V and J genes are TRBV30 and TRBJ1-2; a possible D gene is TRBD1 (6 bases). V lost 0 bases and J 5 bases, leaving 19 bases between the germline ends. Germline loops: CDR1 GTSNPN, CDR2 SVGIG (reference sequence). This CDR3 has 16 amino acids. The CDR3 region has the DNA TGTGCCTGGAGTGTTCCCGGGGCAGGGGCGGGGTATGGCTACACCTTC. This translates into CAWSVPGAGAGYGYTF.

The rearrangement links TRBV12-5 to TRBJ2-7, with a tentative D call TRBD1 (5 bases). This CDR3 has 15 residues. CDR1 LGHNT and CDR2 FRNRAP come from the germline V gene. V lost 1 base and J lost 2, with 12 bases in between. The CDR3 loop is CASGLAVGQTYEQYF. The CDR3 DNA reads as TGTGCTAGTGGTTTGGCCGTCGGACAAACCTACGAGCAGTACTTC.